This T cell receptor (beta chain) originates from a study of blood T cell repertoires in COVID-19. Overall study: The United States, Italy and Spain supplied acute and convalescent COVID-19 samples. Nucleic acid was either cDNA or gDNA, and it came from T cells, B-cell-depleted T cells, or PBMCs.

Here immunoSEQ multiplex PCR was the method, and the copy in TCRdb shows in-frame clones only, minus some. This sample has some 190,000 clones, with about nine tenths found just once. The CDR3 extends over 16 amino acids. The V end was cut by 5 bases, the J end by 0 bases, with 14 bases between. Germline CDR1 MDHEN, CDR2 SYDVKM. The chain is built from TRBV28 and TRBJ1-3; the D gene is possibly TRBD1 (5 bases). This receptor was identified in a man between 25 and 39 years old with acute or convalescent COVID-19. Sample: peripheral blood. The CDR3 sequence: CASSAPKGPSGNTIYF. CDR3 bases: TGTGCCAGCAGTGCCCCAAAGGGGCCCTCTGGAAACACCATATATTTT.